The 31 T cell receptor beta chains reported below all come from one sample, sequenced in a study of control samples from healthy donors and cancer patients. Sequencing used immunoSEQ multiplex PCR; TCRdb keeps in-frame clones, though not all of them. Among about 150,000 clones listed, 70% to 90% were seen once. Sequencing was performed on blood. All receptors come from a man between 18 and 29 years old in good health.

V gene TRBV5-1 combines with J gene TRBJ2-7; a weak D match, TRBD1 (6 bases). This CDR3 is 13 amino acids long. Germline CDR1 is SGHRS and CDR2 is YFSETQ. Trimming stripped 0 bases from V and 6 bases from J, with 10 bases between. CDR3 coding DNA: TGCGCCAGCAGCTTGGACAGGGATGCCGAGCAGTACTTC. It is translated as CASSLDRDAEQYF.

This chain links TRBV19 with TRBJ1-2; TRBD1 is a possible D gene (6 bases). Trimming shortened V by 7 bases and J by 4 bases, and 16 bases separated the two germline ends. This CDR3 region has 14 residues. CDR1 LNHDA and CDR2 SQIVND come from the germline V gene (reference sequence). CDR3: CASTTRGGPYGYTF. The CDR3 nucleotides read TGTGCCAGTACCACTAGGGGGGGACCCTATGGCTACACCTTC.

This clone was seen once. The chain joins TRBV6-5 to TRBJ1-1; 12 nucleotides line up with TRBD1. This CDR3 has 14 residues. Unmatched junction bases numbered 8, after V lost 5 bases and J lost 10 bases. CDR1 is MNHEY, CDR2 SVGAGI, per germline. The CDR3 coding sequence is TGTGCCAGCAGTCGGGGACAGGGGGCGCGGCGAGCTTTCTTT. It codes for CASSRGQGARRAFF.

The chain recombines TRBV6-5 with TRBJ1-5, with a tentative D call TRBD1 (6 bases). The CDR3 is 15 residues long. The ends were cut back, 6 bases at V and 8 bases at J, with 20 bases in the middle. The germline V gene encodes CDR1 MNHEY and CDR2 SVGAGI. CDR3 sequence (DNA): TGTGCCAGCAGCCCATCGGTGGGGGGCTGGGAGCCCCAGCATTTT. It yields the protein CASSPSVGGWEPQHF.

This rearrangement joins TRBV12-3 or TRBV12-4 to TRBJ1-2; perhaps TRBD1 as D (6 bases). V lost 7 bases to trimming and J lost 5 bases, with 14 bases between them. CDR3 size: 13 residues. This CDR3 is CASTGTTAYGYTF. The CDR3, as DNA: TGTGCCAGCACCGGGACAACGGCTTATGGCTACACCTTC.

V gene TRBV6-2 or TRBV6-3 combines with J gene TRBJ2-2; no definite D call. Trimming pared 5 bases from V and 7 bases from J, leaving 11 bases between. In germline, CDR1 is MNHEY, CDR2 SVGEGT. The CDR3 runs 13 residues. Here the CDR3 reads CASSPLVSGELFF. The CDR3 nucleotides read TGTGCCAGCAGTCCCCTCGTCAGCGGGGAGCTGTTTTTT.

The chain joins TRBV24-1 to TRBJ1-2; the D is unclear. The V gene lost 1 base and the J gene lost 4 bases, with 9 bases spanning the gap. Germline CDR1 is KGHDR and CDR2 is SFDVKD. CDR3 length equals 14 residues. The CDR3 sequence is CATSDFAHSYGYTF. In DNA, the CDR3 is TGTGCCACCAGTGATTTTGCGCACTCCTATGGCTACACCTTC.

The J gene is TRBJ2-7, the V gene TRBV11-2, with D maybe TRBD1 (5 bases). The CDR3 extends over 17 amino acids. CDR1 is SGHAT and CDR2 is FQNNGV in the germline V gene. V lost 3 bases and J lost 2, with 20 bases in between. The CDR3 bases are TGTGCCAGCAGCTTGGGCCCCGGGCAGGGTCCCCCCTACGAGCAGTACTTC. Amino acids: CASSLGPGQGPPYEQYF.

This clone was seen many times. This chain links TRBV6-5 with TRBJ2-7; D is perhaps TRBD1 (5 bases). V was clipped by 6 bases and J by 2 bases, with 11 bases between them. The germline gives CDR1 MNHEY, CDR2 SVGAGI. The length of the CDR3 is 13 residues. The CDR3 nucleotides are TGTGCCAGCAGCGCTGACAGAGCCTACGAGCAGTACTTC. Its protein product is CASSADRAYEQYF.

V usage is TRBV28 and J usage is TRBJ1-3; TRBD1 aligns across 8 bases. Trimming removed 6 bases from V and 3 bases from J; junction bases left unmatched: 13. The CDR3 runs to 17 residues. Germline CDR1 and CDR2: MDHEN and SYDVKM. The CDR3 bases are TGTGCCAGCAGGCCCCTAGGGCAGGGGGCGCGTGGAAACACCATATATTTT. Its translation is CASRPLGQGARGNTIYF.

This chain connects TRBV28 to TRBJ1-2; TRBD1 agrees at 9 bases. The CDR3 is made up of 15 amino acids. The ends lost 6 bases at V and 3 bases at J; junction bases unmatched: 8. Germline V gene sequence: CDR1 MDHEN, CDR2 SYDVKM. This CDR3 is CASRTPTGGYYGYTF. The CDR3 DNA reads TGTGCCAGCAGGACTCCGACAGGGGGATACTATGGCTACACCTTC.

This clone was picked up many times. This chain links TRBV5-8 with TRBJ1-3; 10 bases are shared with TRBD1. The V and J ends lost 0 bases and 9 bases, in that order; junction bases with no gene match: 3. CDR3 length: 14 residues. Per germline, CDR1 SGHTS and CDR2 YDEGEE. In DNA form, the CDR3 reads TGTGCCAGCAGCTTGGCGACAGGGGGCTTCACCATATATTTT. Translated, it gives CASSLATGGFTIYF.

The chain couples TRBV12-2 to TRBJ2-7; the D call in the table, TRBD2, was not verified against the DNA. TRBV12-2 is listed as a pseudogene. This CDR3 region has 16 residues. The CDR3 sequence: CASRSPPEGCSYEQYF. CDR3 nucleotide sequence: TGTGCAAGTCGCTCACCGCCTGAGGGATGCTCCTACGAGCAGTACTTC.

This chain connects TRBV28 to TRBJ1-1; 9 positions match TRBD1. CDR3 size: 16 residues. The V gene's germline CDR1 is MDHEN and CDR2 SYDVKM. With V trimmed by 0 bases and J by 0 bases, 2 bases remained unmatched. CDR3 residues: CASSLWGQGLNTEAFF. CDR3 nucleotide sequence: TGTGCCAGCAGTTTATGGGGACAGGGACTGAACACTGAAGCTTTCTTT.

J is TRBJ2-1 and V is TRBV10-3; 7 bases match TRBD1. The CDR3 length is 16 residues. V trimming: 2 bases; J trimming: 8 bases; junction bases outside the gene matches: 12. Germline lookup yields CDR1 ENHRY and CDR2 SYGVKD. The chain's CDR3 is CAISEGLQGFSDEQFF. The CDR3 region has the DNA TGTGCCATCAGTGAGGGGTTACAGGGGTTTTCGGATGAGCAGTTCTTC.

The chain combines TRBV6-5 with TRBJ2-5, with D perhaps matching TRBD1 (6 bases). Looked up from germline, CDR1 is MNHEY and CDR2 is SVGAGI. The CDR3 is made up of 12 amino acids. Between the trimmed V and J ends, which lost 6 bases and 5 bases, there was a span of 10 bases. CDR3 DNA: TGTGCCAGCAGCAGGGGTACGGAGACCCAGTACTTC. It encodes CASSRGTETQYF.

The J gene is TRBJ2-2, the V gene TRBV21-1; TRBD1 is taken as the D call from the table, unchecked against the DNA. TRBV21-1 is classified as a pseudogene. This CDR3 contains 15 residues. The CDR3 loop is CASRRTGSNTGELFF. CDR3 DNA: TGTGCCAGCAGAAGGACAGGGTCGAACACCGGGGAGCTGTTTTTT.

The rearrangement joins TRBV2 to TRBJ2-1; 7 nucleotides match TRBD2. The CDR3 loop spans 15 amino acids. V lost 4 bases to trimming and J lost 3 bases; unmatched junction nucleotides: 6. Germline V gives CDR1 SNHLY, CDR2 FYNNEI. CDR3 sequence (DNA): TGTGCCAGCAGTGTACGACTAGCAAACTACAATGAGCAGTTCTTC. Its protein product is CASSVRLANYNEQFF.

In this sample, this clone turned up once. V and J are TRBV3-1 (or the pseudogene TRBV3-2) and TRBJ2-7; tentative D call: TRBD1 (8 bases). The V end lost 1 base, the J end lost 4 bases, and 14 bases lay between the germline ends. This CDR3 spans 15 amino acids. The germline CDR1 and CDR2 sequences are LGHDT and YNNKEL (reference sequence). Written as DNA, the CDR3 is TGTGCCAGCAGCCAAGGCGACAGGGGACTATACGAGCAGTACTTC. The encoded protein is CASSQGDRGLYEQYF.

This clone was seen only once. This chain connects TRBV6-6 to TRBJ1-4; D remains unclear. The V end was cut by 3 bases, the J end by 8 bases, with 7 bases between. The CDR3 has 12 residues. CDR1 MNHNY and CDR2 SVGAGI come from the germline V gene (reference sequence). This CDR3 is CASSYRTEKLFF. In DNA form, the CDR3 reads TGTGCCAGCAGTTATCGAACGGAAAAACTGTTTTTT.

The chain joins TRBV6-2 or TRBV6-3 to TRBJ2-3, with 10 bases identical to TRBD2. This CDR3 spans 17 amino acids. The germline V gene encodes CDR1 MNHEY and CDR2 SVGEGT. The V gene end was trimmed by 2 bases and the J gene end by 4 bases; junction bases not matched to a gene: 9. The CDR3 coding sequence is TGTGCCAGCAGTTACACCATAGCGGGGGGATCCGCAGATACGCAGTATTTT. Amino acids: CASSYTIAGGSADTQYF.

In this sample, this clone turned up once. The chain has TRBV6-1 and TRBJ1-5; D ambiguous. This CDR3 contains 14 residues. From germline, CDR1 is MNHNS and CDR2 SASEGT. V lost 3 bases and J lost 1, with 7 bases in between. CDR3 protein: CASSDYRSNQPQHF. As DNA, the CDR3 is TGTGCCAGCAGTGATTACAGAAGCAATCAGCCCCAGCATTTT.

This clone came up a few times. V is TRBV19 and J is TRBJ2-7; 13 nucleotides agree with TRBD2. CDR1 and CDR2 from the germline V gene are LNHDA and SQIVND (reference sequence). The V segment lost 9 bases and the J segment 2 bases; nucleotides outside the gene matches: 4. This CDR3 comprises 14 residues. For the CDR3, the DNA is TGTGCCAGCAGACTAGCGGGGGGTGCCTACGAGCAGTACTTC. This codes for CASRLAGGAYEQYF.

The rearrangement links TRBV19 to TRBJ1-1; no firm D call. Germline V CDR1 and CDR2: LNHDA, SQIVND (reference sequence). The CDR3 has 15 amino acids. Trimming removed 4 bases at V and 3 bases at J, with 15 bases between. CDR3 sequence reads: CASSRPETGDTEAFF. DNA for the CDR3: TGTGCCAGTAGTAGGCCGGAAACTGGTGACACTGAAGCTTTCTTT.

This chain links TRBV12-5 with TRBJ2-7; maybe TRBD1 (5 bases). V lost 2 bases to trimming and J lost 4 bases, with 12 bases between them. From germline, CDR1 is LGHNT and CDR2 FRNRAP. The CDR3 consists of 14 residues. CDR3 DNA sequence: TGTGCTAGTGGTTTGCCAGGGCGCCTTTACGAGCAGTACTTC. Translating gives CASGLPGRLYEQYF. The full variable domain, with the rest looked up from reference TRBV12-5 and TRBJ2-7, is DARVTQTPRHKVTEMGQEVTMRCQPILGHNTVFWYRQTMMQGLELLAYFRNRAPLDDSGMPKDRFSAEMPDATLATLKIQPSEPRDSAVYFCASGLPGRLYEQYFGPGTRLTVT.

The table lists this clone with a count of one. The CDR3 bases are TGCGCCAGCAGCTGGGGGACAGGGGGCTCCTACGAGCAGTACTTC. It yields the protein CASSWGTGGSYEQYF. This sequence joins TRBV5-1 and TRBJ2-7; 11 positions agree with TRBD1. Per germline, CDR1 SGHRS and CDR2 YFSETQ. J lost 0 bases, V lost 3 bases, and 2 bases had no gene match. The CDR3 extends over 15 amino acids.

The chain combines TRBV13 with TRBJ2-1, with TRBD1 identical over 7 bases. This CDR3 is 13 amino acids long. Germline loops: CDR1 PRHDT, CDR2 FYEKMQ (reference sequence). V trimming: 9 bases; J trimming: 4 bases; junction bases outside the gene matches: 6. CDR3 nucleotide sequence: TGTGCCAGTACCGGGACAGCATACAATGAGCAGTTCTTC. Translating it yields CASTGTAYNEQFF.

This sequence joins TRBV29-1 and TRBJ2-5; tentatively, D is TRBD2 (5 bases). The length of the CDR3 is 15 residues. Trimming shortened V by 3 bases and J by 5 bases, and 19 bases separated the two germline ends. Germline V gives CDR1 SQVTM, CDR2 ANQGSEA. CDR3 protein: CSVDGVPDRGETQYF. CDR3 bases: TGCAGCGTTGACGGGGTGCCAGACCGCGGGGAGACCCAGTACTTC.

This rearrangement joins TRBV6-2 or TRBV6-3 to TRBJ2-1; D unresolved. The CDR3 loop spans 13 amino acids. CDR1 MNHEY and CDR2 SVGEGT come from the germline V gene. Deletions cut 5 bases from V and 5 bases from J, with 10 bases between. CDR3 residues: CASSTTGNNEQFF. The CDR3 DNA follows: TGTGCCAGCAGTACGACTGGTAACAATGAGCAGTTCTTC.

The CDR3 sequence: CASSRGQGAMAEAFF. CDR3 nucleotide sequence: TGTGCCAGCAGTCGTGGACAGGGGGCTATGGCTGAAGCTTTCTTT. The chain links TRBV6-5 to TRBJ1-1, with 11 bases lining up with TRBD1. The CDR3 runs to 15 residues. V shed 5 bases and J 6 bases; nucleotides not matched to a gene: 8. Looked up from germline, CDR1 is MNHEY and CDR2 is SVGAGI.

The chain joins TRBV6-6 to TRBJ2-7; D is undetermined. The CDR3 covers 16 residues. With 2 bases removed from V and 1 base from J, the gap between germline ends came to 15 bases. The germline V gene has CDR1 MNHNY and CDR2 SVGAGI (reference sequence). The CDR3 region has the DNA TGTGCCAGCAGTTACAATGGTCGCGCACAATCCTACGAGCAGTACTTC. This codes for CASSYNGRAQSYEQYF.